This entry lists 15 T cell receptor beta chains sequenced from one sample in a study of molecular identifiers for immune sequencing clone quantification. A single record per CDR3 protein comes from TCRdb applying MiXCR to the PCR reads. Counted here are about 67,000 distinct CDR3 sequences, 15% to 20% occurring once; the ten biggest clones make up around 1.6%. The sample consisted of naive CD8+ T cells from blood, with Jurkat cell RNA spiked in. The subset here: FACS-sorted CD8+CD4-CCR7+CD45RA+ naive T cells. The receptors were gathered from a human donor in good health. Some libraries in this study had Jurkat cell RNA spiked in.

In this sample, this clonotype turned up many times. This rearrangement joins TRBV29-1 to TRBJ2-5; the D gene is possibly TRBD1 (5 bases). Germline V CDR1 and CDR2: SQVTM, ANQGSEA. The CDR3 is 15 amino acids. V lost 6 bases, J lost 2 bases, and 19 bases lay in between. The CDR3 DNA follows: TGCAGCGTAGTGCCTGCCCGACAGAGACAAGAGACCCAGTACTTC. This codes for CSVVPARQRQETQYF.

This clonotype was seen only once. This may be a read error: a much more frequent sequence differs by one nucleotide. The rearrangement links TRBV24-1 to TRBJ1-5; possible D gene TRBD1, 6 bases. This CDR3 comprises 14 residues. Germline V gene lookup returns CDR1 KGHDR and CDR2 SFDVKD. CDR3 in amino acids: CATNDFYRDQPQHF. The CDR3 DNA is TGTGCCACCAATGATTTTTACAGGGATCAGCCCCAGCATTTT.

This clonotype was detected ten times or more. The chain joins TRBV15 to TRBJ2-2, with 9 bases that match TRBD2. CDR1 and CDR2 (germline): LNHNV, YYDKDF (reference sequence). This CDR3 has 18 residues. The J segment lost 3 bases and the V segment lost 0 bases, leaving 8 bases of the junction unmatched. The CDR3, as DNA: TGTGCCACCAGCAGAGATCGGCCTAGCGGGGAGCACACCGGGGAGCTGTTTTTT. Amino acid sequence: CATSRDRPSGEHTGELFF.

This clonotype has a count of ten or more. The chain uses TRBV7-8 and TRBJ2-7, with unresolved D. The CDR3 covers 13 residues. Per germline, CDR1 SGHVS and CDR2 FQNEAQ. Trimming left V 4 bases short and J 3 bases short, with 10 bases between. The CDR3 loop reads CASSSRPNYEQYF. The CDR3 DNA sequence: TGTGCCAGCAGCTCCCGGCCTAACTACGAGCAGTACTTC.

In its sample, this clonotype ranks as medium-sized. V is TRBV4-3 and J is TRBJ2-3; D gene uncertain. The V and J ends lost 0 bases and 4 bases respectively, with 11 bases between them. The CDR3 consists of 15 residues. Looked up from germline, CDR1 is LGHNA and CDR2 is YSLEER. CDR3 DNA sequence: TGCGCCAGCAGCCAAGATCAGGACGTCGCAGATACGCAGTATTTT. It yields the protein CASSQDQDVADTQYF.

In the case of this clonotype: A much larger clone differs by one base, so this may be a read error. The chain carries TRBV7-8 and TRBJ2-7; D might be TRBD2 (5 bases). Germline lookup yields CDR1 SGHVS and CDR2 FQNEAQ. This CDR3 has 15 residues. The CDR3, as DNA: TGTGCCGGCAGCTTAGAGGGAGCCAGCTCCTACGAGCAGTACTTC. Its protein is CAGSLEGASSYEQYF.

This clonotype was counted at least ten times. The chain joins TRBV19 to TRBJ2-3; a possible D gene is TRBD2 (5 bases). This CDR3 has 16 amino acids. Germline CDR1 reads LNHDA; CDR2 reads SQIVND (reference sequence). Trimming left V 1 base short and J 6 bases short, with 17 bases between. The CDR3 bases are TGTGCCAGTAGTATAGTTCCTTCGGGGAGAGACGATACGCAGTATTTT. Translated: CASSIVPSGRDDTQYF. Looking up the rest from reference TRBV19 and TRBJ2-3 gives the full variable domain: DGGITQSPKYLFRKEGQNVTLSCEQNLNHDAMYWYRQDPGQGLRLIYYSQIVNDFQKGDIAEGYSVSREKKESFPLTVTSAQKNPTAFYLCASSIVPSGRDDTQYFGPGTRLTVL.

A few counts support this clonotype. CDR3 loop: CASSLARGRSMNTEAFF. CDR3 coding DNA: TGTGCCAGCAGTTTAGCCCGGGGCAGGTCCATGAACACTGAAGCTTTCTTT. The chain recombines TRBV12-3 or TRBV12-4 with TRBJ1-1; TRBD1 might be the D (5 bases). The CDR3 runs 17 residues. The V gene lost 0 bases and the J gene lost 0 bases, with 14 bases spanning the gap.

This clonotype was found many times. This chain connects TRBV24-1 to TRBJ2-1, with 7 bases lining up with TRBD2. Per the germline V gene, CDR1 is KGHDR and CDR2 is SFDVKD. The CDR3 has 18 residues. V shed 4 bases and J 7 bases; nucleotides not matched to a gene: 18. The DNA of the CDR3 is TGTGCCACCAGTGACCGCGACCTGGTGGGAGGGATAGGAAATGAGCAGTTCTTC. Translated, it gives CATSDRDLVGGIGNEQFF.

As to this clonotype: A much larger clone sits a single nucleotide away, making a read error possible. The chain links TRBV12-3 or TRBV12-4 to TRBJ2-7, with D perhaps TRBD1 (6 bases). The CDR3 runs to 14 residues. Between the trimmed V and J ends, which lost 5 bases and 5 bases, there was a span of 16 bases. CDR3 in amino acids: CASSQQGASDEQYF. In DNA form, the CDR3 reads TGTGCCAGCAGTCAACAGGGTGCTTCCGACGAGCAGTACTTC.

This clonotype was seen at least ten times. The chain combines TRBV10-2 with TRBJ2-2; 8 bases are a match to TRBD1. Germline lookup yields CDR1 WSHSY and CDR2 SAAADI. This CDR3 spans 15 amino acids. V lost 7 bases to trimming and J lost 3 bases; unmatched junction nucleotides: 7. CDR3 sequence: CASMGATGDTGELFF. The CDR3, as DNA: TGCGCCAGCATGGGGGCGACAGGGGACACCGGGGAGCTGTTTTTT.

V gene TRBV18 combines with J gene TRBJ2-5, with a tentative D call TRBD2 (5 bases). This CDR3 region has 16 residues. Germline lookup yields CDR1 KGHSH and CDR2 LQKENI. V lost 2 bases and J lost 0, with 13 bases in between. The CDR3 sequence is CASSPYSGRDQETQYF. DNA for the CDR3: TGTGCCAGCTCACCATATTCGGGGAGAGACCAAGAGACCCAGTACTTC.

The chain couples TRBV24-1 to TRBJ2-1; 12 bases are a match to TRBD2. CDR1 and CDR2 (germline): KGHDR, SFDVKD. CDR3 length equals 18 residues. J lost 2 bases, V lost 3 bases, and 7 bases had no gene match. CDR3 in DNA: TGTGCCACCAGTGATCCCCTGACTAGCGGGAGAGCCTACAATGAGCAGTTCTTC. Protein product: CATSDPLTSGRAYNEQFF.

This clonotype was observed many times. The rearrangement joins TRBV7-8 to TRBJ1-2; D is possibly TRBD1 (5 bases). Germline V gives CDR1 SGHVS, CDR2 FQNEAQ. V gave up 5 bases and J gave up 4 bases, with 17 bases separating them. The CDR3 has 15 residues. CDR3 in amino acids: CASSPFPGTVYGYTF. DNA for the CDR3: TGTGCCAGCAGCCCATTCCCCGGGACGGTCTATGGCTACACCTTC.

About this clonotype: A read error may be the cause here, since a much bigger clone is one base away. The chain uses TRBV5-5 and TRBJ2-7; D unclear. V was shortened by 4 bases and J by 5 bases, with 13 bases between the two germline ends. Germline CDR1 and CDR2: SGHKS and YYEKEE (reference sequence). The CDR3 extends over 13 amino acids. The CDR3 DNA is TGTGCCAGCAGCCCTCCCACGTACCACGAGCAGTACTTC. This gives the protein CASSPPTYHEQYF.